The 14 T cell receptor beta chains listed next were all sequenced from one sample in a study of blood T cell repertoires in COVID-19. Method: immunoSEQ multiplex PCR; TCRdb's copy keeps in-frame clones and lacks some. The repertoire holds 65,000 to 80,000 clones, 90% seen once, with over 8% in the top ten. The sequencing input was peripheral blood. The receptors were gathered from a human donor in a cohort sampled during active COVID-19.

The V gene is TRBV7-2, the J gene TRBJ2-1; perhaps TRBD2 as D (5 bases). V lost 0 bases to trimming and J lost 9 bases, with 12 bases between them. The CDR3 is made up of 14 amino acids. CDR1 is SGHTA, CDR2 FQGNSA, per germline. The chain's CDR3 is CASSLAGAPPEQFF. CDR3 sequence (DNA): TGTGCCAGCAGCTTAGCGGGAGCTCCCCCTGAGCAGTTCTTC.

The J gene is TRBJ2-2, the V gene TRBV2; D perhaps matches TRBD2 (6 bases). The CDR3 totals 15 residues. The germline CDR1 and CDR2 sequences are SNHLY and FYNNEI. Trimming took off 3 bases at V and 5 bases at J, with 13 bases between the two ends. The CDR3 protein is CASSEMGLLTGELFF. In DNA form, the CDR3 reads TGTGCCAGCAGTGAGATGGGACTCCTAACCGGGGAGCTGTTTTTT. Full variable domain (remainder filled in from reference TRBV2 and TRBJ2-2): EPEVTQTPSHQVTQMGQEVILRCVPISNHLYFYWYRQILGQKVEFLVSFYNNEISEKSEIFDDQFSVERPDGSNFTLKIRSTKLEDSAMYFCASSEMGLLTGELFFGEGSRLTVL.

The CDR3 sequence: CASSEYWGGEAFF. Written as DNA, the CDR3 is TGTGCCAGCAGTGAATACTGGGGGGGTGAAGCTTTCTTT. The chain employs TRBV6-1 and TRBJ1-1, with a possible D match to TRBD1 (5 bases). CDR3 size: 13 residues. The V gene's germline CDR1 is MNHNS and CDR2 SASEGT. V lost 2 bases, J lost 7 bases, and 11 bases lay in between.

DNA of the CDR3: TGTGCCAGCTCACCGCAAACACGGAACACTGAAGCTTTCTTT. Its translation: CASSPQTRNTEAFF. This chain links TRBV18 with TRBJ1-1; no firm D call. The CDR3 is made up of 14 amino acids. The V gene's germline CDR1 is KGHSH and CDR2 LQKENI. Between the trimmed V and J ends, which lost 3 bases and 1 base, there was a span of 9 bases.

V usage is TRBV27 and J usage is TRBJ2-7; 8 bases are a match to TRBD1. The CDR3 sequence is 15 residues long. V shed 7 bases, J shed 3 bases, and the junction held 11 bases outside the gene matches. Germline-derived CDR1 and CDR2 are MNHEY and SMNVEV (reference sequence). DNA of the CDR3: TGTGCCAGCAAAGGCGGGACAGGCTCATTCTACGAGCAGTACTTC. The encoded protein is CASKGGTGSFYEQYF.

The chain joins TRBV7-6 to TRBJ2-7; D possibly corresponds to TRBD1 (5 bases). Per the germline V gene, CDR1 is SGHVS and CDR2 is FNYEAQ. The CDR3 totals 16 residues. V lost 2 bases and J lost 1, with 15 bases in between. The CDR3 spells CASSLLGRVTSYEQYF. Written as DNA, the CDR3 is TGTGCCAGCAGCTTATTGGGCAGGGTAACGTCCTACGAGCAGTACTTC. Combining the CDR3 with reference TRBV7-6 and TRBJ2-7 gives the whole variable domain GAGVSQSPRYKVTKRGQDVALRCDPISGHVSLYWYRQALGQGPEFLTYFNYEAQQDKSGLPNDRFSAERPEGSISTLTIQRTEQRDSAMYRCASSLLGRVTSYEQYFGPGTRLTVT.

V usage is TRBV5-5 and J usage is TRBJ2-1; 7 bases are shared with TRBD2. Germline V gene lookup returns CDR1 SGHKS and CDR2 YYEKEE (reference sequence). The CDR3 runs 15 residues. V lost 4 bases to trimming and J lost 2 bases; unmatched junction nucleotides: 6. Here the CDR3 DNA reads TGTGCCAGCAGCCCCCAGCGGGAAGCCTACAATGAGCAGTTCTTC. Its protein is CASSPQREAYNEQFF. Using reference TRBV5-5 and TRBJ2-1 for the parts outside the CDR3, the full variable domain is DAGVTQSPTHLIKTRGQQVTLRCSPISGHKSVSWYQQVLGQGPQFIFQYYEKEERGRGNFPDRFSARQFPNYSSELNVNALLLGDSALYLCASSPQREAYNEQFFGPGTRLTVL.

The chain links TRBV3-1 (or the pseudogene TRBV3-2) to TRBJ1-1; TRBD1 is a possible D gene (6 bases). Germline V lookup: CDR1 LGHDT, CDR2 YNNKEL (reference sequence). The CDR3 sequence is 15 residues long. V lost 0 bases and J lost 11, with 19 bases in between. The CDR3 region is CASSQDRAAGVAAFF. Here the CDR3 DNA reads TGTGCCAGCAGCCAAGATCGGGCAGCAGGGGTAGCGGCTTTCTTT.

This clone has only one observation. V usage is TRBV10-1 and J usage is TRBJ2-5; 9 bases map to TRBD1. J lost 4 bases, V lost 5 bases, and 8 bases had no gene match. Germline CDR1 is WNHNN and CDR2 is SYGVQD (reference sequence). This CDR3 region has 15 residues. As DNA, the CDR3 is TGCGCCAGCAGTCAAGAAACAGGGGGCCCAGAGACCCAGTACTTC. This codes for CASSQETGGPETQYF.

The genes are TRBV15 and TRBJ2-2, with D maybe TRBD1 (6 bases). The germline V and J ends were trimmed by 3 bases and 2 bases, with 13 bases remaining between them. The CDR3 is 16 amino acids. Germline CDR1 is LNHNV and CDR2 is YYDKDF (reference sequence). The CDR3 DNA reads as TGTGCCACCAGCAGCCTCATGGGGGCTAACACCGGGGAGCTGTTTTTT. Protein sequence: CATSSLMGANTGELFF.

The chain is built from TRBV20-1 and TRBJ2-7; no firm D call. The CDR3 is made up of 11 amino acids. V shed 0 bases and J shed 6 bases, with 6 bases lying between them. The germline gives CDR1 DFQATT, CDR2 SNEGSKA (reference sequence). The CDR3 reads CSARDVSEQYF. The CDR3 nucleotides are TGCAGTGCTAGAGATGTCAGCGAGCAGTACTTC.

The chain has TRBV15 and TRBJ2-2; 9 bases line up with TRBD1. With V trimmed by 6 bases and J by 5 bases, 10 bases remained unmatched. Germline V lookup: CDR1 LNHNV, CDR2 YYDKDF (reference sequence). The CDR3 has 16 amino acids. In DNA, the CDR3 is TGTGCCACCAGGTTCATAGGACAGGGGACGACCGGGGAGCTGTTTTTT. Protein product: CATRFIGQGTTGELFF.

The chain uses TRBV28 and TRBJ1-2, with D possibly being TRBD1 (6 bases). This CDR3 is 13 amino acids long. The V and J ends lost 6 bases and 5 bases respectively, with 13 bases between them. Germline CDR1 and CDR2: MDHEN and SYDVKM. The CDR3 here is CASRYTGNYGYTF. The CDR3 DNA follows: TGTGCCAGCAGATATACAGGGAATTATGGCTACACCTTC.

This clone was seen just once. The V gene is TRBV25-1, the J gene TRBJ1-2; D is uncertain. Germline loops: CDR1 MGHDK, CDR2 SYGVNS. V shed 2 bases and J shed 3 bases, with 10 bases lying between them. This CDR3 has 14 amino acids. In nucleotides, the CDR3 is TGTGCCAGCAGTGAAAGGTGGCAGGACTATGGCTACACCTTC. Translation: CASSERWQDYGYTF.